These 26 T cell receptor beta chains came from one sample sequenced in a study of persistence of HIV-infected CD4 T cells. The immunoSEQ assay was version 4, run in survey mode. The protocol was immunoSEQ multiplex PCR, while the TCRdb copy is restricted to in-frame clones and leaves out a portion. Counted here are about 33,000 clones, 82% occurring once; the ten biggest clones make up roughly 6.7%. No antigen has been identified for these receptors. Stimulation used about 9.5 ug/mL lysate from CMV-infected fibroblasts. Sorted nonresponding memory CD4+ T cells were CD40L-negative, CD69-negative, CD45RO-high. Sequenced material: CD4+ T cells sorted from PBMCs after 18-hour stimulation, taken from a patient who received antiretroviral therapy. All receptors come from an adult woman with HIV who was CMV-seropositive.

The J gene is TRBJ1-2, the V gene TRBV27; the match to TRBD1 covers 8 bases. V lost 3 bases to trimming and J lost 6 bases; unmatched junction nucleotides: 3. This CDR3 has 13 residues. CDR1 MNHEY and CDR2 SMNVEV come from the germline V gene (reference sequence). In DNA form, the CDR3 reads TGTGCCAGCAGTTTCAGGGGGCGGAATGGCTACACCTTC. Protein product: CASSFRGRNGYTF.

For this clone: Other DNA sequences in this sample translate to the same CDR3. The chain links TRBV7-9 to TRBJ2-3; TRBD1 aligns across 8 bases. Germline-derived CDR1 and CDR2 are SEHNR and FQNEAQ (reference sequence). J lost 4 bases, V lost 5 bases, and 2 bases had no gene match. CDR3 size: 13 residues. The CDR3 region is CASSPRGPDTQYF. In DNA, the CDR3 is TGTGCCAGCAGCCCCAGGGGGCCAGATACGCAGTATTTT.

The chain employs TRBV28 and TRBJ2-7; 9 bases map to TRBD1. V was pared by 5 bases and J by 3 bases, with 5 bases of the junction left unmatched. The CDR3 totals 14 residues. The V gene's germline CDR1 is MDHEN and CDR2 SYDVKM. This chain's CDR3 is CASSRTGGYYEQYF. CDR3 sequence (DNA): TGTGCCAGCAGTCGTACAGGGGGCTACTACGAGCAGTACTTC.

The chain recombines TRBV7-9 with TRBJ1-1; possible D gene TRBD1, 5 bases. V shed 4 bases and J shed 4 bases, with 10 bases lying between them. The CDR3 totals 13 residues. The germline CDR1 and CDR2 sequences are SEHNR and FQNEAQ (reference sequence). The CDR3 nucleotides are TGTGCCAGCAGCTCTGGGGGTCGCACTGAAGCTTTCTTT. Translation: CASSSGGRTEAFF.

The genes are TRBV9 and TRBJ1-1; 9 positions agree with TRBD1. The V segment lost 4 bases and the J segment 8 bases; nucleotides outside the gene matches: 6. The germline V gene encodes CDR1 SGDLS and CDR2 YYNGEE. This CDR3 contains 13 residues. In DNA, the CDR3 is TGTGCCAGCAGCACTCTAGACAGGGGGGAAGCTTTCTTT. Translation: CASSTLDRGEAFF.

The chain employs TRBV10-3 and TRBJ1-3; D gene unclear. The CDR3 totals 13 residues. V lost 7 bases, J lost 9 bases, and 16 bases lay in between. Looked up from germline, CDR1 is ENHRY and CDR2 is SYGVKD. CDR3: CAITAGTQTTIYF. The CDR3 DNA sequence: TGTGCCATCACAGCAGGTACACAGACCACCATATATTTT.

V gene TRBV29-1 combines with J gene TRBJ1-1; a weak D match, TRBD1 (6 bases). The CDR3 is 17 residues long. The V gene's germline CDR1 is SQVTM and CDR2 ANQGSEA. Trimming removed 7 bases at V and 0 bases at J, with 24 bases between. The CDR3 nucleotides read TGCAGCGCTGGCCGGAGGAGGGGGGGGAACTTGAACACTGAAGCTTTCTTT. Amino acid sequence: CSAGRRRGGNLNTEAFF.

The chain has TRBV7-2 and TRBJ2-5; TRBD2 matches 11 bases. V shed 1 base and J 3 bases; nucleotides not matched to a gene: 13. This CDR3 is 19 amino acids long. Germline V gives CDR1 SGHTA, CDR2 FQGNSA. The CDR3 region has the DNA TGTGCCAGCAGCTTAGACCCTAGCGGGAGGACCCTTTCAAAAGAGACCCAGTACTTC. Residues: CASSLDPSGRTLSKETQYF.

The rearrangement joins TRBV7-2 to TRBJ2-5; weak D call: TRBD2 (5 bases). Trimming removed 5 bases from V and 5 bases from J, with 15 bases in between. This CDR3 has 14 residues. From germline, CDR1 is SGHTA and CDR2 FQGNSA. The CDR3 sequence: CASSPELVGETQYF. Here the CDR3 DNA reads TGTGCCAGCAGCCCAGAACTAGTCGGGGAGACCCAGTACTTC.

The chain recombines TRBV7-8 with TRBJ2-1; D could derive from TRBD1 or TRBD2 (5 bases each). Germline V lookup: CDR1 SGHVS, CDR2 FQNEAQ. CDR3 size: 16 residues. V lost 5 bases and J lost 0, with 14 bases in between. The CDR3 loop reads CASSSRDLSSYNEQFF. The CDR3 nucleotides read TGTGCCAGCAGCAGCCGGGACCTCAGCTCCTACAATGAGCAGTTCTTC.

The V and J genes are TRBV27 and TRBJ2-7; 10 nucleotides match TRBD2. This CDR3 has 16 amino acids. V was pared by 7 bases and J by 6 bases, with 15 bases of the junction left unmatched. Germline V gene data show CDR1 as MNHEY and CDR2 as SMNVEV (reference sequence). The CDR3 spells CASTPSASGRIGEQYF. The CDR3 DNA is TGTGCCAGCACCCCCTCGGCTAGCGGGAGAATAGGCGAGCAGTACTTC.

The gene calls are TRBV3-1 (or the pseudogene TRBV3-2) and TRBJ2-7, with 7 bases fitting TRBD1. The V gene's germline CDR1 is LGHDT and CDR2 YNNKEL (reference sequence). The CDR3 consists of 12 residues. The ends lost 5 bases at V and 6 bases at J; junction bases unmatched: 4. In DNA, the CDR3 is TGTGCCAGCAGCTCCCACAGGGGCGAGCAGTACTTC. Translated, it gives CASSSHRGEQYF.

The chain has TRBV21-1 and TRBJ1-1. TRBV21-1 is marked as a pseudogene. The CDR3 contains 15 residues. CDR3: CASSKVVGHNTEAFF. As DNA, the CDR3 is TGTGCCAGCAGCAAAGTAGTAGGGCACAACACTGAAGCTTTCTTT.

This sequence joins TRBV7-8 and TRBJ1-4; 8 positions agree with TRBD1. The V gene end was trimmed by 4 bases and the J gene end by 5 bases; junction bases not matched to a gene: 12. The germline gives CDR1 SGHVS, CDR2 FQNEAQ. This CDR3 comprises 17 residues. This CDR3 is CASSSLESRDRNEKLFF. The CDR3 DNA sequence: TGTGCCAGCAGCTCCTTAGAGTCCCGGGACAGGAATGAAAAACTGTTTTTT.

This clone was seen just once. The chain recombines TRBV3-1 (or the pseudogene TRBV3-2) with TRBJ2-7; D gene unclear. There are 13 residues in the CDR3. V was pared by 0 bases and J by 6 bases, with 9 bases between. From germline, CDR1 is LGHDT and CDR2 YNNKEL (reference sequence). The CDR3, as DNA: TGTGCCAGCAGCCAAGATCTTGAACGCGAGCAGTACTTC. It encodes CASSQDLEREQYF.

The V call is TRBV7-2, the J call TRBJ2-2; D tentatively fits TRBD1 or TRBD2 (6 bases each). Trimming stripped 4 bases from V and 6 bases from J, with 9 bases between. The CDR3 is 13 amino acids. CDR1 and CDR2 (germline): SGHTA, FQGNSA. In DNA form, the CDR3 reads TGTGCCAGCAGCTCTGGGGGGCCCGGGGAGCTGTTTTTT. It is translated as CASSSGGPGELFF.

V is TRBV21-1 and J is TRBJ2-7; TRBD1 is the table's D call, not checked against the DNA. TRBV21-1 is marked as a pseudogene. The CDR3 is made up of 16 amino acids. CDR3 bases: TGTGCCAGCGGGGCAGGTACCGACTTGGGCTCCTACGAGCAGTACTTC. Encoded protein: CASGAGTDLGSYEQYF.

The CDR3 sequence: CASSGGRLGGRNTEAFF. The CDR3 DNA reads TGTGCCAGCAGTGGAGGGAGGTTGGGGGGGAGGAACACTGAAGCTTTCTTT. This sequence joins TRBV2 and TRBJ1-1; perhaps TRBD1 as D (5 bases). CDR3 size: 17 residues. CDR1 is SNHLY, CDR2 FYNNEI, per germline. V dropped 4 bases and J dropped 1 base, with 19 bases sitting between them.

This clone was counted once. The CDR3 loop reads CASSYRQSHSNQPQHF. The CDR3 nucleotides are TGTGCCAGCAGTTACCGACAAAGCCATAGCAATCAGCCCCAGCATTTT. This chain links TRBV6-5 with TRBJ1-5; D unresolved. CDR3 size: 16 residues. The V end lost 2 bases, the J end lost 0 bases, and 11 bases lay between the germline ends. Germline V gene data show CDR1 as MNHEY and CDR2 as SVGAGI.

This clone was seen a few times. The chain combines TRBV7-2 with TRBJ1-2; D perhaps matches TRBD1 (5 bases). The CDR3 is made up of 14 amino acids. The V gene's germline CDR1 is SGHTA and CDR2 FQGNSA. V lost 2 bases and J 7 bases, leaving 14 bases between the germline ends. The CDR3 region has the DNA TGTGCCAGCAGCTTATTACGGGGGAGCGGTGGCTACACCTTC. It yields the protein CASSLLRGSGGYTF. Complete variable domain (other parts from reference TRBV7-2 and TRBJ1-2): GAGVSQSPSNKVTEKGKDVELRCDPISGHTALYWYRQSLGQGLEFLIYFQGNSAPDKSGLPSDRFSAERTGGSVSTLTIQRTQQEDSAVYLCASSLLRGSGGYTFGSGTRLTVV.

This chain links TRBV2 with TRBJ1-5; 7 nucleotides match TRBD1. The junction had 12 bases not matched to a gene; V was cut back by 3 bases and J by 7 bases. CDR1 is SNHLY and CDR2 is FYNNEI in the germline V gene. CDR3 length equals 16 residues. In DNA, the CDR3 is TGTGCCAGCAGTGAGGGGCAGTGGACAGGCCTACAGCCCCAGCATTTT. Amino acid sequence: CASSEGQWTGLQPQHF.

J is TRBJ1-1 and V is TRBV5-4, with 9 bases lining up with TRBD1. The V gene's germline CDR1 is SGHNT and CDR2 YYREEE (reference sequence). J lost 0 bases, V lost 4 bases, and 4 bases had no gene match. The CDR3 length is 15 residues. Written as DNA, the CDR3 is TGTGCCAGCAGCCCCGGGACAGGGATGAACACTGAAGCTTTCTTT. This translates into CASSPGTGMNTEAFF.

With respect to this clone: The sample contains more than one DNA sequence encoding this CDR3. The chain has TRBV19 and TRBJ1-1; D is undetermined. Deletions cut 3 bases from V and 5 bases from J, with 13 bases between. Germline CDR1 LNHDA, CDR2 SQIVND (reference sequence). This CDR3 has 14 residues. In nucleotides, the CDR3 is TGTGCCAGTAGTATCGGGGAAATGGGAACTGAAGCTTTCTTT. As protein: CASSIGEMGTEAFF. The full variable domain, completed using reference TRBV19 and TRBJ1-1, is DGGITQSPKYLFRKEGQNVTLSCEQNLNHDAMYWYRQDPGQGLRLIYYSQIVNDFQKGDIAEGYSVSREKKESFPLTVTSAQKNPTAFYLCASSIGEMGTEAFFGQGTRLTVV.

The chain has TRBV5-6 and TRBJ2-7, with D possibly matching TRBD2 (6 bases). Trimming left V 0 bases short and J 3 bases short, with 10 bases between. Looked up from germline, CDR1 is SGHDT and CDR2 is YYEEEE. This CDR3 region has 14 residues. CDR3 coding DNA: TGTGCCAGCAGCTTGGCCGGCGGGAACTACGAGCAGTACTTC. It translates to CASSLAGGNYEQYF.

The V call is TRBV2, the J call TRBJ1-6; 10 bases agree with TRBD1. Germline V gene sequence: CDR1 SNHLY, CDR2 FYNNEI. V dropped 2 bases and J dropped 14; count of bases not matched to a gene: 9. This CDR3 is built from 15 residues. The CDR3 region is CASSELGQGTGALHF. As DNA, the CDR3 is TGTGCCAGCAGTGAACTGGGACAGGGGACGGGGGCCCTCCACTTT.

The table lists this clone with a few counts. The chain is built from TRBV3-1 (or the pseudogene TRBV3-2) and TRBJ1-1; the match to TRBD1 covers 7 bases. The V gene end was trimmed by 2 bases and the J gene end by 5 bases; junction bases not matched to a gene: 5. Germline loops: CDR1 LGHDT, CDR2 YNNKEL (reference sequence). This CDR3 is 14 amino acids long. As DNA, the CDR3 is TGTGCCAGCAGCCAACAACAGGGGACAACTGAAGCTTTCTTT. Protein product: CASSQQQGTTEAFF.